This TCR beta chain was documented in a study of cytomegalovirus exposure and HLA in healthy donors. With respect to this clone: Antigen specificity is unknown. The same CDR3 is also encoded by other DNA sequences in this sample.

CDR1 and CDR2 from the germline V gene are SQVTM and ANQGSEA. V was trimmed by 6 bases and J by 11 bases, leaving 16 bases between them. CDR3 length: 11 residues. PCR was performed using 60 Vbeta and 13 Jbeta primers. This table comes from immunoSEQ multiplex PCR, and its TCRdb copy is limited to in-frame clones, with some not included. The specimen's table records 200,000 or so clones. General observations from the study: In all likelihood, a cluster of highly shared sequence variants was a sequencing artifact. When presence/absence was analysed, sequencing depth was taken to be roughly uniform across donors. The majority of TCR sequences were rare, yet some public TCRs appeared in many donors. Across HLA loci, a later analysis found differing TCR association rates, with DRB1 most and HLA-C fewest.

This rearrangement joins TRBV29-1 to TRBJ1-1, with D possibly matching TRBD1 (6 bases). This receptor was taken from a girl aged 2-10 years in good health and CMV-seropositive. The specimen sequenced was PBMCs. The chain's CDR3 is CSVHRTAEAFF. The CDR3 nucleotides read TGCAGCGTCCACCGGACAGCCGAGGCTTTCTTT.